The 31 T cell receptor beta chains listed next were all sequenced from one sample in a study of cytomegalovirus exposure and HLA in healthy donors. The study ran its PCR with 60 Vbeta and 13 Jbeta primers. Repertoires were generated with immunoSEQ multiplex PCR, while TCRdb's copy carries only in-frame clones and drops some. The sample includes about 200,000 clones, approximately 80% of them seen just once. The sequenced sample was PBMCs. The receptor set was obtained from a male donor in good health and CMV-seronegative.

The V gene is TRBV30, the J gene TRBJ1-1; no definite D call. Trimming left V 0 bases short and J 6 bases short, with 8 bases between. This CDR3 has 12 residues. The germline CDR1 and CDR2 sequences are GTSNPN and SVGIG (reference sequence). The CDR3 loop is CAWSVPFPEAFF. CDR3 nucleotides: TGTGCCTGGAGTGTCCCTTTTCCTGAAGCTTTCTTT.

The V gene is TRBV9, the J gene TRBJ2-3; TRBD2 matches at 14 bases. Trimming took 0 bases from V and 3 from J; bases not matched to a gene: 6. The length of the CDR3 is 18 residues. In germline, CDR1 is SGDLS, CDR2 YYNGEE. This CDR3 is CASSVAGTSGRRTDTQYF. As DNA, the CDR3 is TGTGCCAGCAGCGTAGCTGGGACTAGCGGGAGACGAACAGATACGCAGTATTTT.

The chain combines TRBV30 with TRBJ1-2; 8 bases align to TRBD1. Germline CDR1 and CDR2: GTSNPN and SVGIG (reference sequence). This CDR3 is built from 12 residues. V lost 0 bases and J lost 8; bases outside the gene matches: 2. CDR3 protein: CAWSVNRGGYTF. The CDR3 DNA reads as TGTGCCTGGAGTGTAAACAGGGGGGGCTACACCTTC.

V is TRBV27 and J is TRBJ2-3; the match to TRBD1 covers 8 bases. The ends lost 5 bases at V and 4 bases at J; junction bases unmatched: 14. The CDR3 runs 17 residues. In germline, CDR1 is MNHEY, CDR2 SMNVEV (reference sequence). CDR3: CASSTDPTGVGADTQYF. The CDR3 coding sequence is TGTGCCAGCAGTACCGACCCGACAGGGGTGGGCGCAGATACGCAGTATTTT.

This clone was counted once. The chain has TRBV6-5 and TRBJ1-4; a weak D match, TRBD1 (5 bases). V lost 6 bases and J lost 4, with 9 bases in between. The CDR3 runs to 13 residues. Germline V gene lookup returns CDR1 MNHEY and CDR2 SVGAGI. CDR3 loop: CASSQQVNEKLFF. The CDR3 DNA is TGTGCCAGCAGCCAACAGGTTAATGAAAAACTGTTTTTT.

The chain employs TRBV5-1 and TRBJ1-6; D ambiguous. CDR1 SGHRS and CDR2 YFSETQ come from the germline V gene. This CDR3 spans 18 amino acids. Trimming took 0 bases from V and 0 from J, leaving 13 bases between them. The DNA of the CDR3 is TGCGCCAGCAGCTTGGGGGCAGGTGGAAGCTCCTATAATTCACCCCTCCACTTT. Its protein is CASSLGAGGSSYNSPLHF.

This chain joins TRBV19 and TRBJ2-1, with D tentatively TRBD1 (5 bases). The V end lost 2 bases, the J end lost 6 bases, and 11 bases lay between the germline ends. The CDR3 is 14 amino acids. Germline assignment: CDR1 LNHDA and CDR2 SQIVND (reference sequence). CDR3 nucleotide sequence: TGTGCCAGTAGTATACGGTCAGGGTTCAATGAGCAGTTCTTC. Translation: CASSIRSGFNEQFF.

The chain has TRBV7-2 and TRBJ2-5; 11 bases map to TRBD2. CDR1 and CDR2 (germline): SGHTA, FQGNSA. V lost 1 base, J lost 3 bases, and 7 bases stayed unmatched. The CDR3 consists of 17 residues. The CDR3 is CASSLVAGGGIKETQYF. CDR3 in DNA: TGTGCCAGCAGCTTAGTAGCGGGAGGGGGCATTAAAGAGACCCAGTACTTC.

The chain recombines TRBV19 with TRBJ1-5; 12 nucleotides agree with TRBD1. Per the germline V gene, CDR1 is LNHDA and CDR2 is SQIVND (reference sequence). V shed 4 bases and J 4 bases; nucleotides not matched to a gene: 11. The CDR3 consists of 18 residues. CDR3 loop: CASSTTGTGGASNQPQHF. The CDR3 coding sequence is TGTGCCAGTAGTACCACCGGGACAGGGGGCGCTTCTAATCAGCCCCAGCATTTT.

The V gene is TRBV5-6, the J gene TRBJ2-7; TRBD2 matches 13 bases. Germline CDR1 SGHDT, CDR2 YYEEEE. The CDR3 extends over 15 amino acids. V lost 2 bases and J lost 5; bases outside the gene matches: 4. The CDR3 coding sequence is TGTGCCAGCAGCTTCAGGACTAGCGGGAGTCACGAGCAGTACTTC. Translated: CASSFRTSGSHEQYF.

This clone was observed a single time. The rearrangement links TRBV4-1 to TRBJ1-6, with D hard to call. The ends were cut back, 1 base at V and 8 bases at J, with 6 bases in the middle. Germline assignment: CDR1 MGHRA and CDR2 YSYEKL. The CDR3 is 13 residues long. The DNA of the CDR3 is TGCGCCAGCAGCCAAGGCAGGTATTCACCCCTCCACTTT. This encodes CASSQGRYSPLHF.

J is TRBJ1-5 and V is TRBV6-5; 8 nucleotides agree with TRBD1. The germline V gene encodes CDR1 MNHEY and CDR2 SVGAGI. CDR3 length: 12 amino acids. Unmatched junction bases numbered 6, after V lost 10 bases and J lost 7 bases. As DNA, the CDR3 is TGTGCCACCGGACAGGGACGACAGCCCCAGCATTTT. Its translation is CATGQGRQPQHF.

The chain recombines TRBV25-1 with TRBJ1-1, with D perhaps matching TRBD1 (5 bases). V was pared by 7 bases and J by 10 bases, with 19 bases between. Looked up from germline, CDR1 is MGHDK and CDR2 is SYGVNS. The CDR3 runs 13 residues. As DNA, the CDR3 is TGTGCCAGCACCTACGATCTGGCCCAGGGAGCTTTCTTT. It specifies CASTYDLAQGAFF.

This sequence joins TRBV23-1 and TRBJ1-1; TRBD1 matches 8 bases. TRBV23-1 is filed as an ORF, its function uncertain. The V segment lost 0 bases and the J segment 5 bases; nucleotides outside the gene matches: 11. This CDR3 contains 17 residues. CDR3 sequence reads: CASSQSAGRGRWTEAFF. The CDR3 nucleotides read TGCGCCAGCAGTCAATCTGCAGGCAGGGGGCGGTGGACTGAAGCTTTCTTT.

The rearrangement joins TRBV9 to TRBJ2-5; TRBD2 aligns across 8 bases. Germline-derived CDR1 and CDR2 are SGDLS and YYNGEE. CDR3 size: 15 residues. With V trimmed by 0 bases and J by 4 bases, 5 bases remained unmatched. CDR3 loop: CASSVGILAGETQYF. The CDR3 DNA is TGTGCCAGCAGCGTAGGAATCCTAGCGGGAGAGACCCAGTACTTC.

The chain uses TRBV9 and TRBJ2-1, with TRBD2 matching 7 bases. The germline V gene encodes CDR1 SGDLS and CDR2 YYNGEE. Trimming removed 4 bases from V and 0 bases from J; junction bases left unmatched: 10. This CDR3 is 17 amino acids long. CDR3 amino acids: CASSPSASGSSYNEQFF. The CDR3 DNA is TGTGCCAGCAGCCCCTCCGCTAGCGGAAGCTCCTACAATGAGCAGTTCTTC.

The genes are TRBV11-3 and TRBJ2-2, with 7 positions matching TRBD1. The V and J ends lost 5 bases and 7 bases, in that order; junction bases with no gene match: 7. CDR3 size: 14 residues. The V gene's germline CDR1 is SGHNT and CDR2 YENEEA. CDR3 sequence reads: CASSPTGFSGELFF. CDR3 nucleotides: TGTGCCAGCAGCCCGACAGGGTTTAGCGGGGAGCTGTTTTTT.

The genes are TRBV7-6 and TRBJ2-3; perhaps TRBD1 as D (5 bases). This CDR3 comprises 14 residues. The V end was cut by 2 bases, the J end by 0 bases, with 6 bases between. CDR1 and CDR2 from the germline V gene are SGHVS and FNYEAQ. CDR3 sequence: CASSLRGSTDTQYF. The CDR3 nucleotides are TGTGCCAGCAGCTTAAGGGGTAGCACAGATACGCAGTATTTT.

As for this clone: Additional DNA sequences in this sample encode the identical CDR3. This chain uses TRBV28 with TRBJ1-1; D is ambiguous. The CDR3 has 11 residues. Germline values: CDR1 MDHEN, CDR2 SYDVKM. The germline V and J ends were trimmed by 5 bases and 5 bases, with 6 bases remaining between them. This chain's CDR3 is CASSPRTEAFF. CDR3 bases: TGTGCCAGCAGTCCCAGGACTGAAGCTTTCTTT.

The chain combines TRBV10-3 with TRBJ2-1, with 14 bases fitting TRBD2. The V and J ends lost 0 bases and 6 bases, in that order; junction bases with no gene match: 1. This CDR3 has 16 residues. CDR1 ENHRY and CDR2 SYGVKD come from the germline V gene. The CDR3: CAISESGTSGSNEQFF. As DNA, the CDR3 is TGTGCCATCAGTGAGTCAGGGACTAGCGGGAGCAATGAGCAGTTCTTC.

This clone is a singleton in its sample. In DNA form, the CDR3 reads TGTGCCAGCAGCTTGGAGCTCCCAGGTACAGATACGCAGTATTTT. Translating it yields CASSLELPGTDTQYF. The chain recombines TRBV5-4 with TRBJ2-3, with unresolved D. CDR3 length: 15 residues. Germline V gives CDR1 SGHNT, CDR2 YYREEE (reference sequence). V dropped 0 bases and J dropped 3 bases, with 11 bases sitting between them.

This chain links TRBV7-3 with TRBJ2-5; possible D gene TRBD2, 6 bases. Trimming shortened V by 1 base and J by 0 bases, and 12 bases separated the two germline ends. This CDR3 region has 16 residues. CDR1 is SGHTA and CDR2 is FQGTGA in the germline V gene. DNA for the CDR3: TGTGCCAGCAGCTTAAGGGGACTTGCTTACCAAGAGACCCAGTACTTC. This encodes CASSLRGLAYQETQYF.

The chain couples TRBV29-1 to TRBJ1-4, with TRBD1 matching over 7 bases. Per the germline V gene, CDR1 is SQVTM and CDR2 is ANQGSEA. CDR3 length equals 14 residues. The J segment lost 8 bases and the V segment lost 7 bases, leaving 13 bases of the junction unmatched. CDR3: CSAESRGTDEKLFF. CDR3 nucleotides: TGCAGCGCCGAATCAAGGGGGACAGACGAAAAACTGTTTTTT.

V gene TRBV10-2 combines with J gene TRBJ2-5, with a weak D call TRBD2 (6 bases). Trimming shortened V by 4 bases and J by 2 bases, and 11 bases separated the two germline ends. This CDR3 is 14 amino acids long. CDR1 is WSHSY and CDR2 is SAAADI in the germline V gene. CDR3 amino acids: CASSGRAWQETQYF. CDR3 nucleotides: TGCGCCAGCAGTGGGAGGGCCTGGCAAGAGACCCAGTACTTC.

The CDR3 sequence is CASSPLSNTEAFF. In DNA form, the CDR3 reads TGTGCCAGCTCCCCACTATCGAACACTGAAGCTTTCTTT. The rearrangement uses TRBV9 and TRBJ1-1, with D hard to call. Looked up from germline, CDR1 is SGDLS and CDR2 is YYNGEE. There are 13 residues in the CDR3. V was shortened by 7 bases and J by 1 base, with 11 bases between the two germline ends.

The chain is built from TRBV4-2 and TRBJ2-4; 8 nucleotides agree with TRBD1. Germline CDR1 is LGHNA and CDR2 is YNFKEQ. The V and J ends lost 3 bases and 5 bases, in that order; junction bases with no gene match: 9. This CDR3 comprises 16 residues. The CDR3 nucleotides are TGTGCCAGCAGCCAGCTTCTCGGGACAGGACAAAACATTCAGTACTTC. Residues: CASSQLLGTGQNIQYF.

CDR3 amino acids: CASSGTAHNQPQHF. The CDR3 bases are TGTGCCAGCAGTGGGACAGCACACAATCAGCCCCAGCATTTT. The V gene is TRBV27, the J gene TRBJ1-5; 7 positions match TRBD1. The CDR3 spans 14 residues. The J segment lost 3 bases and the V segment lost 5 bases, leaving 4 bases of the junction unmatched. Per germline, CDR1 MNHEY and CDR2 SMNVEV (reference sequence).

The chain uses TRBV2 and TRBJ2-7; a weak D match, TRBD2 (6 bases). The V and J ends lost 4 bases and 2 bases respectively, with 21 bases between them. CDR1 and CDR2 from the germline V gene are SNHLY and FYNNEI. The CDR3 totals 17 residues. The CDR3 here is CASSGQGVAELTYEQYF. As DNA, the CDR3 is TGTGCCAGCAGTGGTCAAGGGGTAGCGGAGCTCACCTACGAGCAGTACTTC.

The gene calls are TRBV6-5 and TRBJ1-3, with D perhaps TRBD1 (6 bases). Germline V gene sequence: CDR1 MNHEY, CDR2 SVGAGI. The CDR3 is 15 residues long. Trimming took 6 bases from V and 2 from J, leaving 14 bases between them. CDR3 sequence reads: CASRTQGYPGNTIYF. CDR3 DNA: TGTGCCAGCAGAACACAGGGCTACCCTGGAAACACCATATATTTT.

V is TRBV6-1 and J is TRBJ2-5; TRBD2 aligns across 8 bases. V was clipped by 4 bases and J by 1 base; unmatched bases: 2. The CDR3 runs to 14 residues. CDR1 and CDR2 from the germline V gene are MNHNS and SASEGT. In DNA form, the CDR3 reads TGTGCCAGCAGTGTGGGGACTAGCCAAGAGACCCAGTACTTC. This codes for CASSVGTSQETQYF.

The J gene is TRBJ1-2, the V gene TRBV5-4; D possibly corresponds to TRBD1 (5 bases). The CDR3 loop spans 13 amino acids. Trimming left V 4 bases short and J 4 bases short, with 11 bases between. Germline lookup yields CDR1 SGHNT and CDR2 YYREEE (reference sequence). The CDR3 sequence is CASSGRDGYGYTF. The CDR3 DNA reads as TGTGCCAGCAGCGGGCGGGACGGCTATGGCTACACCTTC.